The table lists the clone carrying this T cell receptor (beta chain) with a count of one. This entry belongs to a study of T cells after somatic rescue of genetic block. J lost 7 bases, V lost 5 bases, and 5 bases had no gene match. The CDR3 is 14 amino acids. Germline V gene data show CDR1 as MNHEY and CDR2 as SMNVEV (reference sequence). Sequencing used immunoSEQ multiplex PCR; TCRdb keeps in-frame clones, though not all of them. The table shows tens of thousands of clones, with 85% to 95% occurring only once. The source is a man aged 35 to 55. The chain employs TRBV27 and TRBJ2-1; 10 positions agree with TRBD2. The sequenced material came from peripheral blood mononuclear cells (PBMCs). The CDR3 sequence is CASSPSGGSNEQFF. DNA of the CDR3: TGTGCCAGCAGTCCTAGCGGGGGTTCAAATGAGCAGTTCTTC.